This T cell receptor beta chain originates from a study of shared clonotypes between healthy human individuals. Findings of the study overall: Clonotypes not shared had lower generation probabilities than those common to all four donors. Despite large depth, sorted-subset datasets appeared incompletely sequenced.

CD8 cells regarded as naive lacked CD45RO, were positively chosen for CCR7, and omitted terminally differentiated effector memory CD45RA+ cells. Germline CDR1 reads MNHEY; CDR2 reads SMNVEV (reference sequence). The trim removed 6 bases at V and 3 bases at J, leaving 5 bases unmatched. CDR3 length: 13 residues. In regard to this clone: What it recognizes is unknown. Other DNA sequences of this sample code for an identical CDR3.

Sequencing was performed with immunoSEQ multiplex PCR; in TCRdb, only in-frame clones are kept and a portion is missing. The sample holds about 870,000 clones; approximately 92% are singletons and the top ten take more than 20%. The V and J genes are TRBV27 and TRBJ2-7; 7 bases line up with TRBD1. This receptor was taken from a young man in good health. Sequencing input: naive CD8+ T cells sorted from blood. The chain's CDR3 is CASSWGQSYEQYF. The DNA for the CDR3 is TGTGCCAGCAGCTGGGGACAGAGCTACGAGCAGTACTTC.